This is a list of T cell receptor beta chains from one sample in a study of neoadjuvant anti-PD-1 for oral cavity cancer. Using immunoSEQ multiplex PCR, the repertoire was profiled, and TCRdb retains in-frame clones only, with some absent. The table shows more than 50,000 clones, with approximately 79% occurring only once. The material sequenced was PBMCs, taken before nivolumab (anti-PD-1) treatment. All receptors derive from a person between 35 and 79 years old with oral cavity squamous cell carcinoma. CDR3s include the opening cysteine and the closing phenylalanine or tryptophan. Fields, in order: D gene, J gene, clone size, V gene, CDR3 protein, CDR3 DNA. D genes are given only for firm matches. Not every row has a clone size; where given, it reads once, few, many or a size class.

d_call: -
j_call: TRBJ1-6
clone_size: -
v_call: TRBV5-6
cdr3_aa: CASSPGRVSPLHF
cdr3_nt: TGTGCCAGCAGCCCGGGACGCGTTTCACCCCTCCACTTT

d_call: -
j_call: TRBJ2-1
clone_size: -
v_call: TRBV6-5
cdr3_aa: CASSASRPGEQFF
cdr3_nt: TGTGCCAGCAGTGCGTCACGACCGGGTGAGCAGTTCTTC

d_call: TRBD1
j_call: TRBJ2-1
clone_size: -
v_call: TRBV2
cdr3_aa: CASSEIKIRDRYNEQFF
cdr3_nt: TGTGCCAGCAGTGAAATAAAAATCAGGGACAGGTACAATGAGCAGTTCTTC

d_call: -
j_call: TRBJ1-2
clone_size: medium-sized
v_call: TRBV5-6
cdr3_aa: CASSPVGDFGNGYTF
cdr3_nt: TGTGCCAGCAGCCCGGTCGGGGATTTTGGGAATGGCTACACCTTC

d_call: -
j_call: TRBJ2-7
clone_size: -
v_call: TRBV2
cdr3_aa: CASRLAAYEQYF
cdr3_nt: TGTGCCAGCAGACTAGCAGCCTACGAGCAGTACTTC

d_call: -
j_call: TRBJ1-1
clone_size: -
v_call: TRBV5-1
cdr3_aa: CASSTSDTEAFF
cdr3_nt: TGCGCCAGCAGCACTTCAGACACTGAAGCTTTCTTT

d_call: -
j_call: TRBJ2-6
clone_size: -
v_call: TRBV30
cdr3_aa: CAWTRPAQSGANVLTF
cdr3_nt: TGTGCCTGGACTAGGCCGGCGCAGTCTGGGGCCAACGTCCTGACTTTC

d_call: -
j_call: TRBJ1-6
clone_size: -
v_call: TRBV7-8
cdr3_aa: CASSLTGSVESSYNSPLHF
cdr3_nt: TGTGCCAGCAGCTTAACAGGGAGTGTAGAAAGCTCCTATAATTCACCCCTCCACTTT

d_call: -
j_call: TRBJ1-5
clone_size: -
v_call: TRBV29-1
cdr3_aa: CSVEAGSTQHF
cdr3_nt: TGCAGCGTTGAAGCGGGGTCCACCCAGCATTTT

d_call: -
j_call: TRBJ2-3
clone_size: -
v_call: TRBV10-3
cdr3_aa: CAISEAGRSTDTQYF
cdr3_nt: TGTGCCATCAGTGAGGCCGGGCGTAGCACAGATACGCAGTATTTT

d_call: -
j_call: TRBJ1-2
clone_size: -
v_call: TRBV5-6
cdr3_aa: CASSPTGQSYGYTF
cdr3_nt: TGTGCCAGCAGCCCCACGGGGCAGAGCTATGGCTACACCTTC

d_call: TRBD1
j_call: TRBJ1-5
clone_size: -
v_call: TRBV27
cdr3_aa: CASSPTGQGKNQPQHF
cdr3_nt: TGTGCCAGCAGTCCAACAGGACAGGGTAAGAATCAGCCCCAGCATTTT